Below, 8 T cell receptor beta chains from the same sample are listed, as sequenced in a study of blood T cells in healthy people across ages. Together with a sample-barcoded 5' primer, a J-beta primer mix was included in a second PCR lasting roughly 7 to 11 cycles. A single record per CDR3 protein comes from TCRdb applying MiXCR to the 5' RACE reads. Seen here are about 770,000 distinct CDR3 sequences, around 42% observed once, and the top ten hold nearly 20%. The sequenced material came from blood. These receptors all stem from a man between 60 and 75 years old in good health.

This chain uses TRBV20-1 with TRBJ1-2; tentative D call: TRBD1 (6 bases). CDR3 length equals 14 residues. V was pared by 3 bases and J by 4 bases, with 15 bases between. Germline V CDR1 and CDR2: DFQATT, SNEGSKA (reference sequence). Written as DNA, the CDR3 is TGCAGTGCTAGGAAAACGACAGGAGCCTATGGCTACACCTTC. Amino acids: CSARKTTGAYGYTF.

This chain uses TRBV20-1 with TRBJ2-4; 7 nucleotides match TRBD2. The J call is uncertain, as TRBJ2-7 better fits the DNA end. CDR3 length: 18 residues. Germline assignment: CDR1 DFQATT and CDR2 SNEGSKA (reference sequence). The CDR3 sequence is CSARPGRISDKISYEQYF. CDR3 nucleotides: TGCAGTGCTAGACCCGGGAGGATCTCAGATAAAATCTCCTACGAGCAGTACTTC.

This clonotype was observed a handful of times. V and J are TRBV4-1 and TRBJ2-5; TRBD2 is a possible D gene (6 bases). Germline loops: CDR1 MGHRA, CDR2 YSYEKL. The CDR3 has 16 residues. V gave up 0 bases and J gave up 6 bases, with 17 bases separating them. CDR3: CASSQDLGTAGKTQYF. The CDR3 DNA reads TGCGCCAGCAGCCAAGACCTAGGGACGGCGGGGAAGACCCAGTACTTC.

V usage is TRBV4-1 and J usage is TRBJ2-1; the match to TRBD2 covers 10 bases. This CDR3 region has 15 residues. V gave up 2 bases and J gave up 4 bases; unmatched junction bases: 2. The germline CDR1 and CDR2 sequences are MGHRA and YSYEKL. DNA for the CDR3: TGCGCCAGCAGCCAACTAGCGGGGGAGTACAATGAGCAGTTCTTC. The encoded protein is CASSQLAGEYNEQFF.

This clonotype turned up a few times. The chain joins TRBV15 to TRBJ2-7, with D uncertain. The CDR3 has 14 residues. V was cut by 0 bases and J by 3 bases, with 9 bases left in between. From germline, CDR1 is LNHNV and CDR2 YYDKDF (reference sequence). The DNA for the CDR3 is TGTGCCACCAGCAGAGATTCGGATGTCTACGAGCAGTACTTC. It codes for CATSRDSDVYEQYF. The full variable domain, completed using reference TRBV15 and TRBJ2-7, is DAMVIQNPRYQVTQFGKPVTLSCSQTLNHNVMYWYQQKSSQAPKLLFHYYDKDFNNEADTPDNFQSRRPNTSFCFLDIRSPGLGDTAMYLCATSRDSDVYEQYFGPGTRLTVT.

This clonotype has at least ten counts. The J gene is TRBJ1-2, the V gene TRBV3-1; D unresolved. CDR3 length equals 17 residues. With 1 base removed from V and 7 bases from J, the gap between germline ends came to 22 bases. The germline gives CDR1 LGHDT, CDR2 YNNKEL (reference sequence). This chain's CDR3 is CASSQGSVGLRGGGYTF. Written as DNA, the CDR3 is TGTGCCAGCAGCCAAGGGAGTGTGGGTCTCCGGGGTGGTGGCTACACCTTC. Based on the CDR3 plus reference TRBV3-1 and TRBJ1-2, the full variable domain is DTAVSQTPKYLVTQMGNDKSIKCEQNLGHDTMYWYKQDSKKFLKIMFSYNNKELIINETVPNRFSPKSPDKAHLNLHINSLELGDSAVYFCASSQGSVGLRGGGYTFGSGTRLTVV.

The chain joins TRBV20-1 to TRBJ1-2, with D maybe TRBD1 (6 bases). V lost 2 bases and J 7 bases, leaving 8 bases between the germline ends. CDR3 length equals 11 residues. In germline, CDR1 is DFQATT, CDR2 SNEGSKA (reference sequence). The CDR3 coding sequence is TGCAGTGCTAGAAGGGGGAGTGGCTACACCTTC. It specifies CSARRGSGYTF.

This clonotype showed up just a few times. The CDR3 nucleotides read TGCGCCAGCAGCCAAGCTCACGGATTCTTGGATTCACCCCTCCACTTT. Its translation is CASSQAHGFLDSPLHF. The rearrangement links TRBV4-1 to TRBJ1-6, with D uncertain. This CDR3 is 16 amino acids long. The germline V gene has CDR1 MGHRA and CDR2 YSYEKL. V lost 1 base and J 8 bases, leaving 15 bases between the germline ends.